The 22 T cell receptor beta chains below were found in one sample sequenced in a study of shared clonotypes between healthy human individuals. Measured with immunoSEQ multiplex PCR; TCRdb has only the in-frame clones, and not every one. The top ten clones hold 1.5% to 2% of a sample with roughly 700,000 clones, 74% of them seen once. Sequenced input: memory CD4+ T cells sorted from blood. Subset: CD45RA-negative fraction. These receptors were collected from a woman aged 25 to 45 in good health.

J is TRBJ2-1 and V is TRBV2; 9 bases map to TRBD1. The germline gives CDR1 SNHLY, CDR2 FYNNEI. The trim removed 6 bases at V and 4 bases at J, leaving 7 bases unmatched. The CDR3 has 15 residues. CDR3 loop: CASSQRDRVYNEQFF. The CDR3 DNA reads TGTGCCAGCAGCCAACGGGACAGGGTATACAATGAGCAGTTCTTC.

In regard to this clone: This CDR3 is also generated by other DNA sequences in the sample. The chain combines TRBV15 with TRBJ2-7; TRBD1 matches at 9 bases. The J segment lost 6 bases and the V segment lost 1 base, leaving 1 base of the junction unmatched. CDR1 LNHNV and CDR2 YYDKDF come from the germline V gene (reference sequence). This CDR3 comprises 13 residues. The DNA of the CDR3 is TGTGCCACCAGCAGAGGGGACAGGGCCGAGCAGTACTTC. Translated, it gives CATSRGDRAEQYF.

This clone was observed a few times. This chain joins TRBV5-1 and TRBJ2-1; possible D gene TRBD2, 7 bases. V was pared by 4 bases and J by 2 bases, with 16 bases between. Germline V gene sequence: CDR1 SGHRS, CDR2 YFSETQ. This CDR3 has 16 amino acids. CDR3: CASSPRGGVTYNEQFF. The CDR3 DNA follows: TGCGCCAGCAGCCCTAGAGGGGGGGTAACCTACAATGAGCAGTTCTTC.

V is TRBV5-1 and J is TRBJ2-2; D may be TRBD1 or TRBD2 (7 bases each). CDR1 and CDR2 (germline): SGHRS, YFSETQ. V shed 7 bases and J shed 5 bases, with 12 bases lying between them. CDR3 length: 13 amino acids. The CDR3 nucleotides read TGCGCCAGCGGAGCGGGACAGACCGGGGAGCTGTTTTTT. The encoded protein is CASGAGQTGELFF.

V gene TRBV6-5 combines with J gene TRBJ2-1, with D perhaps matching TRBD2 (5 bases). The V gene lost 7 bases and the J gene lost 9 bases, with 22 bases spanning the gap. Looked up from germline, CDR1 is MNHEY and CDR2 is SVGAGI. The CDR3 is 15 residues long. CDR3 bases: TGTGCCAGCAACCCAAAGGACTGGTCCTGGAGTGAGCAGTTCTTC. Residues: CASNPKDWSWSEQFF.

The genes are TRBV21-1 and TRBJ2-5; TRBD2, the table's D call, was not compared with the DNA. TRBV21-1 represents a pseudogene. CDR3 length equals 19 residues. The CDR3 spells CASSKKGGGLERDQETQYF. CDR3 DNA sequence: TGTGCCAGCAGCAAAAAAGGGGGAGGGTTAGAAAGGGACCAAGAGACCCAGTACTTC.

On this clone itself: The same CDR3 also results from other DNA sequences found in this sample. CDR3 region: CASSLGANQPQHF. The CDR3 DNA reads TGTGCCAGCAGCTTAGGGGCGAATCAGCCCCAGCATTTT. This chain links TRBV11-2 with TRBJ1-5; D remains ambiguous. The CDR3 sequence is 13 residues long. Germline V lookup: CDR1 SGHAT, CDR2 FQNNGV. The V and J ends lost 1 base and 4 bases respectively, with 5 bases between them.

This chain connects TRBV14 to TRBJ1-4; D is unclear. V was trimmed by 3 bases and J by 8 bases, leaving 13 bases between them. The V gene's germline CDR1 is SGHDN and CDR2 FVKESK. CDR3 size: 14 residues. This CDR3 is CASSQPGIGEKLFF. The CDR3 DNA reads as TGTGCCAGCAGCCAGCCCGGTATCGGCGAAAAACTGTTTTTT.

This chain links TRBV27 with TRBJ2-7; TRBD2 matches at 7 bases. CDR1 and CDR2 (germline): MNHEY, SMNVEV (reference sequence). The length of the CDR3 is 14 residues. J lost 2 bases, V lost 0 bases, and 1 base had no gene match. The CDR3, as DNA: TGTGCCAGCAGTTTATCGGGGAGGGCCTACGAGCAGTACTTC. It is translated as CASSLSGRAYEQYF.

The chain links TRBV5-8 to TRBJ2-5; D is undetermined. In germline, CDR1 is SGHTS, CDR2 YDEGEE. V lost 1 base and J 2 bases, leaving 6 bases between the germline ends. The CDR3 has 13 residues. The CDR3 DNA reads as TGTGCCAGCAGCTTGAGGAATCAAGAGACCCAGTACTTC. This gives the protein CASSLRNQETQYF.

The chain is built from TRBV7-8 and TRBJ2-2, with TRBD2 matching over 7 bases. Germline loops: CDR1 SGHVS, CDR2 FQNEAQ. This CDR3 has 16 amino acids. The V and J ends lost 6 bases and 5 bases, in that order; junction bases with no gene match: 12. CDR3 region: CASSTRFGEGTGELFF. Here the CDR3 DNA reads TGTGCCAGCAGTACGAGGTTCGGGGAGGGAACCGGGGAGCTGTTTTTT.

Concerning this clone itself: Other DNA sequences from this sample encode an identical CDR3 as well. The chain has TRBV6-1 and TRBJ2-2, with unresolved D. V was shortened by 2 bases and J by 1 base, with 5 bases between the two germline ends. The CDR3 is 14 residues long. Per germline, CDR1 MNHNS and CDR2 SASEGT. DNA for the CDR3: TGTGCCAGCAGTGAAATCGGGAACACCGGGGAGCTGTTTTTT. Encoded protein: CASSEIGNTGELFF.

This clone has a single count. The J gene is TRBJ2-2, the V gene TRBV4-1; 10 bases map to TRBD1. The CDR3 is 15 amino acids. V dropped 3 bases and J dropped 3; count of bases not matched to a gene: 1. CDR1 is MGHRA, CDR2 YSYEKL, per germline. CDR3 DNA sequence: TGCGCCAGCAGCCACGGGACAGGGGACACCGGGGAGCTGTTTTTT. This translates into CASSHGTGDTGELFF.

The rearrangement joins TRBV30 to TRBJ2-5; possible D gene TRBD2, 5 bases. The CDR3 extends over 15 amino acids. V was shortened by 2 bases and J by 5 bases, with 18 bases between the two germline ends. The germline V gene encodes CDR1 GTSNPN and CDR2 SVGIG (reference sequence). CDR3: CAWSSRASGGETQYF. The CDR3 DNA reads as TGTGCCTGGAGTTCGAGGGCCTCAGGTGGCGAGACCCAGTACTTC.

V usage is TRBV6-1 and J usage is TRBJ2-5; D is unresolved. TRBJ2-7 explains the end of the DNA better; the J call may be wrong. Germline V lookup: CDR1 MNHNS, CDR2 SASEGT. There are 14 residues in the CDR3. CDR3 DNA: TGTGCCAGCAGTGAAGGCCCAGGATCCTACGAGCAGTACTTC. It encodes CASSEGPGSYEQYF.

The chain is built from TRBV19 and TRBJ2-1; maybe TRBD1 (5 bases). Trimming stripped 4 bases from V and 4 bases from J, with 11 bases between. This CDR3 spans 14 amino acids. Germline V CDR1 and CDR2: LNHDA, SQIVND (reference sequence). CDR3 sequence: CASSTRQNYNEQFF. The CDR3 coding sequence is TGTGCCAGTAGTACCAGACAGAATTACAATGAGCAGTTCTTC.

This chain joins TRBV11-2 and TRBJ1-5, with TRBD1 matching 8 bases. Germline V gene lookup returns CDR1 SGHAT and CDR2 FQNNGV. V lost 5 bases and J lost 5; bases outside the gene matches: 2. The CDR3 spans 13 residues. The CDR3 spells CASSMTGDQPQHF. CDR3 in DNA: TGTGCCAGCAGCATGACAGGGGATCAGCCCCAGCATTTT.

The chain couples TRBV18 to TRBJ1-2; D is perhaps TRBD1 (6 bases). CDR1 is KGHSH and CDR2 is LQKENI in the germline V gene. This CDR3 spans 12 amino acids. Trimming removed 6 bases from V and 8 bases from J, with 13 bases in between. The CDR3 region has the DNA TGTGCCAGCTCCCAAGGGGGTATGGGCTACACCTTC. It is translated as CASSQGGMGYTF. The whole variable domain, filled in from reference TRBV18 and TRBJ1-2, reads NAGVMQNPRHLVRRRGQEARLRCSPMKGHSHVYWYRQLPEEGLKFMVYLQKENIIDESGMPKERFSAEFPKEGPSILRIQQVVRGDSAAYFCASSQGGMGYTFGSGTRLTVV.

This chain connects TRBV6-1 to TRBJ1-2, with 7 bases lining up with TRBD1. This CDR3 has 14 amino acids. V lost 4 bases, J lost 2 bases, and 4 bases stayed unmatched. Germline V gives CDR1 MNHNS, CDR2 SASEGT. The CDR3 is CASSALTGNYGYTF. The CDR3 region has the DNA TGTGCCAGCAGTGCCCTGACAGGGAACTATGGCTACACCTTC.

The genes are TRBV11-2 and TRBJ2-7; the match to TRBD2 covers 7 bases. The V and J ends lost 3 bases and 0 bases, in that order; junction bases with no gene match: 11. Per germline, CDR1 SGHAT and CDR2 FQNNGV. The CDR3 runs to 17 residues. The CDR3 region has the DNA TGTGCCAGCAGCTTCCAGTACGGGAGGAACATCTCCTACGAGCAGTACTTC. It specifies CASSFQYGRNISYEQYF.

This clone came up a few times. Because the CDR3's place on the DNA is in doubt, the DNA is left out and the CDR3 is given as listed by TCRdb. This sequence joins TRBV5-1 and TRBJ1-2; the D call TRBD1 from the table was never checked on the DNA. Ends included, the CDR3 has 13 residues. The V gene's germline CDR1 is SGHRS and CDR2 YFSETQ. The CDR3 region is CASSFGPGPGYTF.

Only a few counts were recorded for this clone. J is TRBJ1-1 and V is TRBV5-3, with no clear D. Being an ORF, TRBV5-3 has a function that is uncertain. This CDR3 has 19 residues. The V end was cut by 0 bases, the J end by 4 bases, with 25 bases between. CDR3 nucleotides: TGTGCCAGAAGCTTGGCCGGGCAGGACCAAAAGGACCCCCCCACTGAAGCTTTCTTT. As protein: CARSLAGQDQKDPPTEAFF.